The entry that follows covers one TCR beta chain sequence. Its antigen is not known. This sample was included in a study of T-cell memory formation after mild COVID-19. Study background: There were largely donor-specific TCR clusters. Study-wide results and limits: Clones contracting day 15 to 85 were balanced CD4/CD8; later expanders leaned CD4+. Some SARS-CoV-2-responding clones were already detected in memory before infection. Among CD4+ contracting clones, most were CM and EM, and CD8+ ones EMRA.

This CDR3 has 16 amino acids. Per the germline V gene, CDR1 is DFQATT and CDR2 is SNEGSKA (reference sequence). Trimming cost V 7 bases and J 6 bases; bases outside gene matches: 18. One entry per CDR3 protein, called by TCRdb with MiXCR from the 5' RACE reads. Here the sample spans a few hundred thousand distinct CDR3 sequences, roughly 25% being singletons. Sequencing was carried out using PBMCs or a T cell subset sorted from them (not recorded which). This chain uses TRBV20-1 with TRBJ2-1; 7 bases map to TRBD1. The receptor comes from an adult woman who had mild COVID-19 (a few samples of this study predate the infection). Cell type and time point are not known. The CDR3 nucleotides are TGCAGTGTCCAACTACCACAGGGGCCCCTGGGCAATGAGCAGTTCTTC. Its protein product is CSVQLPQGPLGNEQFF.